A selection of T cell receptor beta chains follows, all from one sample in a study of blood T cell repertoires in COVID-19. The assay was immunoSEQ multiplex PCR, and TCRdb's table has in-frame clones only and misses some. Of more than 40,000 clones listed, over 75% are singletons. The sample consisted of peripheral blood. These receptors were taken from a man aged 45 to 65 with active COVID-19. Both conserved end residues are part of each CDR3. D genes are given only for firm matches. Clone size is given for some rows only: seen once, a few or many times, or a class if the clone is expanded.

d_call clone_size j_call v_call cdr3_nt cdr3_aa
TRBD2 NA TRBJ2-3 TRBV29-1 TGCAGCGTGCCTATTCCGGGACTAGCCACAGATACGCAGTATTTT CSVPIPGLATDTQYF
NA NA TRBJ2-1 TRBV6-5 TGTGCCAGCAGTTACTCGGGGGGAGTCGGTAATGAGCAGTTCTTC CASSYSGGVGNEQFF
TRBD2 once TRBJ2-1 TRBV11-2 TGTGCCAGCAGCAGGGGAGGGACTAGACGAAATGAGCAGTTCTTC CASSRGGTRRNEQFF
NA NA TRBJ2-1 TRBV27 TGTGCCAGCAGTGTATTAGCGCTTAACAATGAGCAGTTCTTC CASSVLALNNEQFF
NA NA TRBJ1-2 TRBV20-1 TGCAGTGCTAGTTTAGGGTCAGGCCAAGGAGGGTCGGGCTACACCTTC CSASLGSGQGGSGYTF
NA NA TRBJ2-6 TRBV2 TGTGCCAGCAGTGTGGGAGGTGGGGCCAACGTCCTGACTTTC CASSVGGGANVLTF
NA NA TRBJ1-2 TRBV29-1 TGCAGCGTTGTGGGCCCCCATGGCTACACCTTC CSVVGPHGYTF
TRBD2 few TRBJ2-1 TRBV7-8 TGTGCCAGCAGCCAGGTTCTAGCGGACAATGAGCAGTTCTTC CASSQVLADNEQFF
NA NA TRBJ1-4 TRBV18 TGTGCCAGCTCACCCGGAGGGGTGAGTGAAAAACTGTTTTTT CASSPGGVSEKLFF
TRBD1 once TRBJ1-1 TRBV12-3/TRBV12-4 TGTGCCAGCAGGTTAACAGGGGGCACTGAAGCTTTCTTT CASRLTGGTEAFF
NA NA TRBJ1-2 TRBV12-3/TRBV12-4 TGTGCCAGCAGCTTGGGCAGCCGGTTAGGCTACACCTTC CASSLGSRLGYTF
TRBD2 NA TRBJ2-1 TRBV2 TGTGCCAGCAGTGCCTCTCGCACGCTAGCGGACAATGAGCAGTTCTTC CASSASRTLADNEQFF
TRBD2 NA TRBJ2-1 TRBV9 TGTGCCAGCAGCGGACGACTAGCGGGTTCGATTGAGCAGTTCTTC CASSGRLAGSIEQFF
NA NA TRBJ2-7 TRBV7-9 TGTGCCAGCAGCTCGAAATCCTTGACAGACTACGAGCAGTACTTC CASSSKSLTDYEQYF